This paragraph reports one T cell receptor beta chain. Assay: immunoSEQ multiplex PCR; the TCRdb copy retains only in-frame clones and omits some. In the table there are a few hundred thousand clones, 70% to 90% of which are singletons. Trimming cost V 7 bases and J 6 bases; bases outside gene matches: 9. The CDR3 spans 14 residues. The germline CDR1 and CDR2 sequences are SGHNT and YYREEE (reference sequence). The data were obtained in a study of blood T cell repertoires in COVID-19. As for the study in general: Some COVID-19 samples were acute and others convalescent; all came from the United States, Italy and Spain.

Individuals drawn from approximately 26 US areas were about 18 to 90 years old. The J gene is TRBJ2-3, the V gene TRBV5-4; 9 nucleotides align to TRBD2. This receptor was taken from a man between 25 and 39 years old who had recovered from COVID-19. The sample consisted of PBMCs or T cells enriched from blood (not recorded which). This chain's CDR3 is CASYMIAGGDTQYF. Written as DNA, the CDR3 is TGTGCCAGCTATATGATCGCGGGGGGGGATACGCAGTATTTT. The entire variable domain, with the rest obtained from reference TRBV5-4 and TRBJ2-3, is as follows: ETGVTQSPTHLIKTRGQQVTLRCSSQSGHNTVSWYQQALGQGPQFIFQYYREEENGRGNFPPRFSGLQFPNYSSELNVNALELDDSALYLCASYMIAGGDTQYFGPGTRLTVL.